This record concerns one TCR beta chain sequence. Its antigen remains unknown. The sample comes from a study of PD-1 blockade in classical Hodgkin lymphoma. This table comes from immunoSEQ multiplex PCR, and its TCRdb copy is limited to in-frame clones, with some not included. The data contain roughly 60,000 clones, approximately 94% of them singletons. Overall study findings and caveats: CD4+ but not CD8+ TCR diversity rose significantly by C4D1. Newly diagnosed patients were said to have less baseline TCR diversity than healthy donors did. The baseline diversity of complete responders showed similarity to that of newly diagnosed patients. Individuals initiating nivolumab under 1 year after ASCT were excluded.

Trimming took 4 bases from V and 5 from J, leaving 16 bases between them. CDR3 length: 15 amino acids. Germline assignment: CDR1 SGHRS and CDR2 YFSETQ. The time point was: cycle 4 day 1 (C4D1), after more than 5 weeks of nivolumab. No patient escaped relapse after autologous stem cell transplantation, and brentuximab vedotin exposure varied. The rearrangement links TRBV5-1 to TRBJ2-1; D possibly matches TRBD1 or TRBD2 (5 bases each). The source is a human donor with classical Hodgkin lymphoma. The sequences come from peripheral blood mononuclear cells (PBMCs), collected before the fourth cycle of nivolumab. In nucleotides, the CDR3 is TGCGCCAGCAGCCCTGGGACCACTCCTAACAATGAGCAGTTCTTC. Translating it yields CASSPGTTPNNEQFF.